These 10 T cell receptor beta chains share one sample of origin, sequenced in a study of T-cell reconstitution after alpha-beta-depleted transplantation in children. Unique molecular identifiers were built into the TCRbeta library. TCRdb called the PCR reads again in MiXCR, with one record for every CDR3 protein. Seen here are a few hundred thousand distinct CDR3 sequences, about 20% observed once, and the top ten hold less than 4.5%. Sample: PBMCs from the stem cell graft donor, taken from the stem cell graft. The receptors here all came from a human donor who donated a stem cell graft to a child with acute myeloid leukemia.

In its sample, this clonotype was seen a few times. V usage is TRBV11-2 and J usage is TRBJ2-1; 14 nucleotides agree with TRBD2. This CDR3 has 14 amino acids. CDR1 is SGHAT and CDR2 is FQNNGV in the germline V gene. Germline trimming cut 5 bases from V and 12 bases from J; bases unmatched to any gene: 6. In DNA form, the CDR3 reads TGTGCCAGCAGCGCGGGACTAGCGGGAGCTCGGCAGTTCTTC. This gives the protein CASSAGLAGARQFF.

The V call is TRBV6-2 or TRBV6-3, the J call TRBJ1-2; 7 nucleotides match TRBD1. V lost 2 bases to trimming and J lost 2 bases; unmatched junction nucleotides: 8. Germline V CDR1 and CDR2: MNHEY, SVGEGT. The CDR3 contains 16 residues. The CDR3 sequence: CASSYVFSGQNYGYTF. For the CDR3, the DNA is TGTGCCAGCAGTTACGTCTTCTCGGGACAGAACTATGGCTACACCTTC.

This clonotype was seen more than once but under ten times. The V and J genes are TRBV4-1 and TRBJ2-7, with 12 bases identical to TRBD2. V dropped 0 bases and J dropped 5; count of bases not matched to a gene: 8. The CDR3 runs to 17 residues. Germline loops: CDR1 MGHRA, CDR2 YSYEKL. CDR3 loop: CASSQEVRLAGANEQYF. The DNA for the CDR3 is TGCGCCAGCAGCCAAGAAGTTAGACTAGCGGGAGCTAACGAGCAGTACTTC.

The sample holds many counts of this clonotype. J is TRBJ1-2 and V is TRBV29-1, with a tentative D call TRBD1 (5 bases). V lost 7 bases, J lost 3 bases, and 12 bases lay in between. CDR3 length: 12 amino acids. Germline-derived CDR1 and CDR2 are SQVTM and ANQGSEA. CDR3 sequence reads: CSGLTGDYGYTF. Written as DNA, the CDR3 is TGCAGCGGCTTAACAGGAGACTATGGCTACACCTTC.

V and J are TRBV27 and TRBJ2-7; 8 bases map to TRBD1. The CDR3 spans 14 residues. From germline, CDR1 is MNHEY and CDR2 SMNVEV (reference sequence). V was clipped by 10 bases and J by 1 base; unmatched bases: 9. CDR3 region: CATFAGTGSYEQYF. CDR3 in DNA: TGTGCCACCTTCGCCGGGACAGGTTCCTACGAGCAGTACTTC.

This clonotype has at least ten counts. The rearrangement uses TRBV15 and TRBJ1-1, with TRBD1 identical over 9 bases. The CDR3 runs to 15 residues. CDR1 is LNHNV, CDR2 YYDKDF, per germline (reference sequence). J lost 4 bases, V lost 3 bases, and 6 bases had no gene match. The CDR3 spells CATSSLQGAGTEAFF. DNA of the CDR3: TGTGCCACCAGCAGCCTACAGGGGGCTGGCACTGAAGCTTTCTTT.

The rearrangement uses TRBV6-1 and TRBJ2-7; weak D call: TRBD2 (7 bases). The CDR3 is 14 amino acids. Germline V CDR1 and CDR2: MNHNS, SASEGT. The V end lost 6 bases, the J end lost 2 bases, and 14 bases lay between the germline ends. CDR3 sequence: CASRKGGSTYEQYF. As DNA, the CDR3 is TGTGCCAGCAGGAAGGGGGGGAGTACCTACGAGCAGTACTTC.

The V gene is TRBV20-1, the J gene TRBJ2-7; 10 bases align to TRBD1. CDR3 size: 11 residues. Germline V gene data show CDR1 as DFQATT and CDR2 as SNEGSKA (reference sequence). J gave up 10 bases and V 5 bases, and 5 bases lay outside the gene matches. CDR3 DNA: TGCAGTGCTCAGACAGGGGGCGCCCAGTACTTC. Its translation: CSAQTGGAQYF.

The gene calls are TRBV5-5 and TRBJ2-1; 9 positions match TRBD2. Germline-derived CDR1 and CDR2 are SGHKS and YYEKEE (reference sequence). Trimming took 10 bases from V and 8 from J; bases not matched to a gene: 13. This CDR3 is built from 14 residues. The CDR3 coding sequence is TGTGCCGATCAAATCGGTAGCGGGAGCTATGAGCAGTTCTTC. As protein: CADQIGSGSYEQFF.

This clonotype has only a few counts. CDR3 nucleotide sequence: TGTGCCACCAGTGACCCAGGGGGCACAGATACGCAGTATTTT. It yields the protein CATSDPGGTDTQYF. The chain combines TRBV24-1 with TRBJ2-3; TRBD1 might be the D (6 bases). V lost 4 bases and J 1 base, leaving 8 bases between the germline ends. There are 14 residues in the CDR3. Germline assignment: CDR1 KGHDR and CDR2 SFDVKD.